This TCR beta chain was sequenced during a study of T-cell memory formation after mild COVID-19. The wider study: TCR clusters were mostly donor specific. Overall study results and limits: Among clones peaking at day 37 in the second wave, SARS-CoV-2 specificity remained unconfirmed.

The CDR3 runs 14 residues. Trimming cost V 9 bases and J 9 bases; bases outside gene matches: 13. Germline CDR1 is SNHLY and CDR2 is FYNNEI. After 5'RACE with constant-segment primers, TCR alpha and TCR beta cDNA libraries carrying sample barcodes and UMIs were obtained. TCRdb re-called the 5' RACE reads with MiXCR, one entry per CDR3 protein. The sample shows about 470,000 distinct CDR3 sequences, roughly 23% of them seen only once. The sample holds a few counts of this clonotype. What it binds is not known. J is TRBJ2-1 and V is TRBV2, with 8 bases aligning to TRBD2. What was sequenced was PBMCs or a T cell subset sorted from them (not recorded which). This receptor was taken from an adult woman who had mild COVID-19 (a few samples of this study predate the infection). Cell type and time point are not known. For the CDR3, the DNA is TGTGCCAGTACATGGACTAGCAGTTCGGTTGAGCAGTTCTTC. Encoded protein: CASTWTSSSVEQFF.